The rows below give T cell receptor beta chains drawn from one sample of a study of blood T cell repertoires in COVID-19. Repertoires were generated with immunoSEQ multiplex PCR, while TCRdb's copy carries only in-frame clones and drops some. The data contain roughly 350,000 clones, more than 90% of them seen just once; the ten biggest clones take up approximately 17%. Sequences were obtained from PBMCs or T cells enriched from blood (not recorded which). These receptors originate from a woman aged 25-40 years who had recovered from COVID-19. CDR3s include the opening cysteine and the closing phenylalanine or tryptophan. The D gene is left open where the match is weak. Expanded clones are given a class, and other clones once, few, many or no size at all.

D gene | clone size | J gene | V gene | CDR3 DNA | CDR3 protein
TRBD1 | NA | TRBJ2-7 | TRBV5-1 | TGCGCCAGCAGCACAGACAGGGGGCACGAGCAGTACTTC | CASSTDRGHEQYF
TRBD2 | NA | TRBJ2-1 | TRBV5-4 | TGTGCCAGCAGCCCGCCCGGGGGGAAGGGACGCAATGAGCAGTTCTTC | CASSPPGGKGRNEQFF
TRBD2 | NA | TRBJ2-2 | TRBV12-3/TRBV12-4 | TGTGCCAGCAGGCGGGGGGCTGAGGAGCTGTTTTTT | CASRRGAEELFF
TRBD1 | NA | TRBJ1-5 | TRBV2 | TGTGCCAGCGGCAGGGGGGAGAATCAGCCCCAGCATTTT | CASGRGENQPQHF
TRBD1 | NA | TRBJ2-1 | TRBV14 | TGTGCCAGCAGCCAAATCAGGGGGTGGGATGAGCAGTTCTTC | CASSQIRGWDEQFF
NA | once | TRBJ1-5 | TRBV19 | TGTGCCAGTAGTATAGATGGAAACAGGGCTCAGCCCCAGCATTTT | CASSIDGNRAQPQHF
NA | few | TRBJ1-1 | TRBV12-2 | TGTGCAAGTGGGGCAGATAACACTGAAGCTTTCTTT | CASGADNTEAFF
TRBD1 | NA | TRBJ2-7 | TRBV11-2 | TGTGCCAGCAGCACCCACAGGGGTAGCTACGAGCAGTACTTC | CASSTHRGSYEQYF
TRBD1 | NA | TRBJ2-6 | TRBV7-3 | TGTGCCAGCAGCTCCCGACAGGGGGTCTCTGGGGCCAACGTCCTGACTTTC | CASSSRQGVSGANVLTF
NA | NA | TRBJ1-5 | TRBV28 | TGTGCCAGCTGTACAAACCAGCCCCAGCATTTT | CASCTNQPQHF
NA | NA | TRBJ2-3 | TRBV11-2 | TGTGCCAGCAGCGTCCTAGTAGATACGCAGTATTTT | CASSVLVDTQYF
NA | NA | TRBJ1-1 | TRBV28 | TGTGCCAGCAGCCCCGCCGGGACAGAAGCTTTCTTT | CASSPAGTEAFF
NA | NA | TRBJ2-3 | TRBV6-5 | TGTGCCAGCAGTTACCTCTCTGGCACAGATACGCAGTATTTT | CASSYLSGTDTQYF
NA | NA | TRBJ2-7 | TRBV7-9 | TGTGCCAGCAGCTTAGTTGCAGGGAACGAGCAGTACTTC | CASSLVAGNEQYF
NA | once | TRBJ2-2 | TRBV18 | TGTGCCAGCTCGGTCCGGGACTCCACCGGGGAGCTGTTTTTT | CASSVRDSTGELFF
TRBD2 | NA | TRBJ2-7 | TRBV20-1 | TGCAGTGCTAGTCTGTCTAGCGGGCAGAAACTATACGAGCAGTACTTC | CSASLSSGQKLYEQYF
NA | NA | TRBJ1-2 | TRBV7-2 | TGTGCCAGCAGCCTGACAGAGACTAACTATGGCTACACCTTC | CASSLTETNYGYTF
NA | NA | TRBJ2-1 | TRBV4-3 | TGCGCCAGCGGCGGTGTCTCCTACAATGAGCAGTTCTTC | CASGGVSYNEQFF
NA | once | TRBJ2-7 | TRBV19 | TGTGCCACTCGACAGACCTACGAGCAGTACTTC | CATRQTYEQYF
TRBD2 | NA | TRBJ2-7 | TRBV29-1 | TGCAGCGTTGAACTAGCGGGAGGCGGAGCCTACGAGCAGTACTTC | CSVELAGGGAYEQYF
TRBD1 | NA | TRBJ1-1 | TRBV28 | TGTGCCAGCAGTTTCGCAACAGGGGCAGAAAACACTGAAGCTTTCTTT | CASSFATGAENTEAFF
NA | NA | TRBJ2-5 | TRBV6-5 | TGTGCCAGCAGTTACTCGAGTTCGGCGGAAGAGACCCAGTACTTC | CASSYSSSAEETQYF
TRBD1 | NA | TRBJ1-5 | TRBV28 | TGTGCCAGCAGGGGGGGGACAGGGGATATGAACAATCAGCCCCAGCATTTT | CASRGGTGDMNNQPQHF
TRBD2 | NA | TRBJ2-7 | TRBV11-3 | TGTGCCAGCAGCTTAGCGGGAGGGACCTACGAGCAGTACTTC | CASSLAGGTYEQYF
TRBD2 | NA | TRBJ2-3 | TRBV2 | TGTGCCAGCAGTGCGGTCGGGGGGGCTGATACGCAGTATTTT | CASSAVGGADTQYF
NA | NA | TRBJ2-7 | TRBV6-5 | TGTGCCAGCAGTTCATCCTTATCACTCTACGAGCAGTACTTC | CASSSSLSLYEQYF
NA | NA | TRBJ1-1 | TRBV28 | TGTGCCAGCAGTTTCCCCGTGAACACTGAAGCTTTCTTT | CASSFPVNTEAFF
NA | NA | TRBJ1-2 | TRBV24-1 | TGTGCCACCAGTGACGTGACAGGCCTCTATGGCTACACCTTC | CATSDVTGLYGYTF